This T cell receptor beta chain was captured by sequencing in a study of tumor and adjacent non-tumor tissue in lung cancer. Turning to the study itself: Stage I to III disease affected approximately 11 men and about 5 women aged roughly 30 to 80. Each sample yielded about 4.17 million productive TCRbeta reads on average.

Per the germline V gene, CDR1 is DFQATT and CDR2 is SNEGSKA (reference sequence). With 6 bases removed from V and 5 bases from J, the gap between germline ends came to 19 bases. This CDR3 is 14 amino acids long. Of note for this clonotype: A read error may be the cause here, since a much bigger clone is one base away.

The template was RNA from unsorted bulk tissue. Between August and November 2014, newly diagnosed, chemotherapy-naive lung cancer patients underwent thoracic surgery in China. The library came from three nested PCR rounds adapted from ARM-PCR protocols. In TCRdb, the multiplex PCR reads were re-called with MiXCR into one record per CDR3 protein. The sample has under 150,000 distinct CDR3 sequences; around two thirds are singletons. The chain joins TRBV20-1 to TRBJ1-2; D unresolved. The sample was lung tumor tissue. The TCR originated in a man in his fifties or sixties with small cell lung cancer. The CDR3 sequence: CSATKAAAWYGYTF. For the CDR3, the DNA is TGCAGTGCCACCAAGGCAGCGGCGTGGTATGGCTACACCTTC.